These 6 T cell receptor beta chains were all obtained from the same sample, sequenced in a study of cytomegalovirus exposure and HLA in healthy donors. The method was immunoSEQ multiplex PCR; TCRdb's version includes in-frame clones alone and lacks a portion of them. The table has some 170,000 clones, roughly nine tenths seen once. What was sequenced was PBMCs. The receptor source for this set is a man aged 30 to 39 in good health and CMV-seropositive.

The chain links TRBV4-1 to TRBJ1-2, with D possibly matching TRBD1 (5 bases). CDR1 and CDR2 (germline): MGHRA, YSYEKL. This CDR3 contains 15 residues. The V gene lost 0 bases and the J gene lost 8 bases, with 16 bases spanning the gap. The CDR3 DNA follows: TGCGCCAGCAGCCAAGATTTGGCCAGGGTGAGCGGCTACACCTTC. Protein: CASSQDLARVSGYTF.

The V and J genes are TRBV14 and TRBJ1-3, with unresolved D. V gave up 0 bases and J gave up 0 bases, with 12 bases separating them. The CDR3 totals 17 residues. Germline V CDR1 and CDR2: SGHDN, FVKESK. CDR3 nucleotides: TGTGCCAGCAGCCAAGAATCCCAACTGGTCTCTGGAAACACCATATATTTT. It specifies CASSQESQLVSGNTIYF.

CDR3 in amino acids: CASSFRQANTEAFF. The CDR3 DNA reads as TGTGCCAGCAGCTTCCGACAGGCGAACACTGAAGCTTTCTTT. The chain links TRBV5-5 to TRBJ1-1, with a possible D match to TRBD1 (6 bases). There are 14 residues in the CDR3. Germline V gene sequence: CDR1 SGHKS, CDR2 YYEKEE (reference sequence). V was trimmed by 2 bases and J by 1 base, leaving 9 bases between them.

This clone showed up just once. This chain connects TRBV7-9 to TRBJ2-3; D perhaps matches TRBD1 (6 bases). The CDR3 runs to 12 residues. Germline V gene lookup returns CDR1 SEHNR and CDR2 FQNEAQ (reference sequence). Trimming took 7 bases from V and 4 from J, leaving 9 bases between them. The CDR3 protein is CASNYRADTQYF. CDR3 DNA: TGTGCCAGCAACTACAGGGCAGATACGCAGTATTTT.

This chain connects TRBV5-1 to TRBJ2-7; the match to TRBD2 covers 8 bases. The CDR3 is 17 residues long. V lost 0 bases to trimming and J lost 1 base; unmatched junction nucleotides: 9. From germline, CDR1 is SGHRS and CDR2 YFSETQ. The CDR3, as DNA: TGCGCCAGCAGCTTGGGCCCGGGACTAGGATATTCCTACGAGCAGTACTTC. Translated, it gives CASSLGPGLGYSYEQYF.

The chain carries TRBV2 and TRBJ2-3; a weak D match, TRBD1 (5 bases). Trimming took 2 bases from V and 2 from J, leaving 14 bases between them. The CDR3 has 16 amino acids. Germline CDR1 is SNHLY and CDR2 is FYNNEI. The CDR3 bases are TGTGCCAGCAGTGAACTTCTCGACAGACCCACAGATACGCAGTATTTT. As protein: CASSELLDRPTDTQYF.